These 7 T cell receptor beta chains were all obtained from the same sample, sequenced in a study of CD8 T cells in Susac syndrome. Random-hexamer reverse transcription was applied to roughly 0.5 to 1 ug RNA. TCRdb redid the calling of the immunoSEQ multiplex PCR reads with MiXCR, one entry per CDR3 protein. In the table there are some 200,000 distinct CDR3 sequences, approximately 94% of which are singletons. The sample taken for sequencing was CD4+ T cells from PBMCs. The receptors come from a human donor with Susac syndrome.

The gene calls are TRBV5-1 and TRBJ1-5; D gene unclear. This CDR3 contains 15 residues. V was shortened by 0 bases and J by 5 bases, with 12 bases between the two germline ends. Germline V gene sequence: CDR1 SGHRS, CDR2 YFSETQ. The CDR3 coding sequence is TGCGCCAGCAGCTTGGGCCCGAGGGTAGATCAGCCCCAGCATTTT. Translation gives CASSLGPRVDQPQHF.

The CDR3 nucleotides are TGCGCCAGCAGCCAGGGATGGACTAGCGGGGGGGCAGATACGCAGTATTTT. Its protein product is CASSQGWTSGGADTQYF. The chain is built from TRBV4-1 and TRBJ2-3; 15 bases are a match to TRBD2. V was clipped by 3 bases and J by 4 bases; unmatched bases: 5. This CDR3 spans 17 amino acids. Germline V gene data show CDR1 as MGHRA and CDR2 as YSYEKL.

The chain joins TRBV7-9 to TRBJ1-1; D is unresolved. Trimming removed 4 bases from V and 0 bases from J, with 18 bases in between. CDR3 length: 17 amino acids. Germline assignment: CDR1 SEHNR and CDR2 FQNEAQ (reference sequence). CDR3 loop: CASSSPLRTVMNTEAFF. CDR3 nucleotide sequence: TGTGCCAGCAGCTCACCACTTCGGACCGTCATGAACACTGAAGCTTTCTTT.

This rearrangement joins TRBV20-1 to TRBJ1-2; 7 nucleotides align to TRBD1. This CDR3 has 14 amino acids. CDR1 and CDR2 (germline): DFQATT, SNEGSKA (reference sequence). Unmatched junction bases numbered 5, after V lost 0 bases and J lost 4 bases. As DNA, the CDR3 is TGCAGTGCTAGAGACCGGGACAGTATCTATGGCTACACCTTC. Protein sequence: CSARDRDSIYGYTF.

The rearrangement links TRBV20-1 to TRBJ1-1, with 8 bases fitting TRBD1. Germline trimming cut 2 bases from V and 7 bases from J; bases unmatched to any gene: 6. The CDR3 is 13 residues long. Looked up from germline, CDR1 is DFQATT and CDR2 is SNEGSKA (reference sequence). DNA of the CDR3: TGCAGTGCTAGATTCGGACAGGGAGGTGAAGCTTTCTTT. Translated: CSARFGQGGEAFF.

This chain joins TRBV15 and TRBJ2-1; D perhaps matches TRBD2 (7 bases). The germline gives CDR1 LNHNV, CDR2 YYDKDF (reference sequence). The length of the CDR3 is 15 residues. V was shortened by 3 bases and J by 3 bases, with 12 bases between the two germline ends. As DNA, the CDR3 is TGTGCCACCAGCAGCCGGGGGGACAACTACAATGAGCAGTTCTTC. It specifies CATSSRGDNYNEQFF.

V is TRBV3-1 and J is TRBJ1-6; 8 bases match TRBD1. The CDR3 totals 15 residues. CDR1 and CDR2 from the germline V gene are LGHDT and YNNKEL (reference sequence). V was pared by 4 bases and J by 6 bases, with 5 bases of the junction left unmatched. DNA of the CDR3: TGTGCCAGCAGCCCGCAGGGGGCGGTTAATTCACCCCTCCACTTT. It translates to CASSPQGAVNSPLHF.